The sequence of this T cell receptor beta chain was determined in a study of shared clonotypes between healthy human individuals. This CDR3 is 16 amino acids long. CDR1 is LNHNV, CDR2 YYDKDF, per germline (reference sequence). Clones were read by immunoSEQ multiplex PCR, and TCRdb kept only the in-frame ones, dropping some. The repertoire includes some 580,000 clones, 95% to 98% of them detected once, and approximately 0.057% sits in the top ten. As for this clone: Compared with germline, one end of the junction differs, possibly owing to a read error.

The chain recombines TRBV15 with TRBJ2-1; 8 bases match TRBD2. This clonotype originated in a woman in her 30s in good health. The sample comprised naive CD4+ T cells sorted from blood. Subset denoted: CD45RA+ positively selected. The CDR3 nucleotides read TGTGCCACCAGCCGAGAGCGGGAGCTTACATACAATGAGCAGTTCTTC. Translated: CATSRERELTYNEQFF.